A single sample gave rise to the 15 T cell receptor beta chains below, sequenced in a study of blood T cell repertoires in COVID-19. Profiled with immunoSEQ multiplex PCR; TCRdb holds only in-frame clones, not every one. The sample consists of over 70,000 clones, roughly 83% of them appearing once. The sequenced material came from peripheral blood. The receptors originated from a young man with COVID-19, enrolled during active disease.

This clone occurred once. The V and J genes are TRBV5-4 and TRBJ2-7; a possible D gene is TRBD1 (5 bases). This CDR3 is built from 14 residues. V lost 6 bases and J lost 5, with 18 bases in between. Germline loops: CDR1 SGHNT, CDR2 YYREEE (reference sequence). CDR3 sequence (DNA): TGTGCCAGCACCTTAAAGGGGTTTGGGGACGAGCAGTACTTC. This encodes CASTLKGFGDEQYF. The complete variable domain, with remaining parts taken from reference TRBV5-4 and TRBJ2-7, reads ETGVTQSPTHLIKTRGQQVTLRCSSQSGHNTVSWYQQALGQGPQFIFQYYREEENGRGNFPPRFSGLQFPNYSSELNVNALELDDSALYLCASTLKGFGDEQYFGPGTRLTVT.

V and J are TRBV9 and TRBJ2-5; tentative D call: TRBD2 (5 bases). With 0 bases removed from V and 3 bases from J, the gap between germline ends came to 12 bases. CDR3 size: 15 residues. CDR1 is SGDLS and CDR2 is YYNGEE in the germline V gene. The CDR3 sequence: CASSVAPKREETQYF. In DNA form, the CDR3 reads TGTGCCAGCAGCGTAGCCCCGAAGAGGGAAGAGACCCAGTACTTC.

The rearrangement joins TRBV7-8 to TRBJ1-2; D possibly corresponds to TRBD1 (5 bases). Per the germline V gene, CDR1 is SGHVS and CDR2 is FQNEAQ. The CDR3 is made up of 13 amino acids. Trimming shortened V by 5 bases and J by 5 bases, and 12 bases separated the two germline ends. The CDR3 DNA reads as TGTGCCAGCAGCAGGGACTCTACTTATGGCTACACCTTC. Its translation: CASSRDSTYGYTF.

This clone is a singleton in its sample. The chain recombines TRBV28 with TRBJ2-7, with TRBD1 matching 7 bases. CDR1 is MDHEN and CDR2 is SYDVKM in the germline V gene. The CDR3 sequence is 16 residues long. V gave up 6 bases and J gave up 1 base; unmatched junction bases: 12. CDR3 DNA: TGTGCCAGCAGCTCTCAGGGGGAAACCAGGTCCTACGAGCAGTACTTC. The encoded protein is CASSSQGETRSYEQYF.

A few counts support this clone. The chain carries TRBV7-2 and TRBJ1-2, with D unresolved. V dropped 5 bases and J dropped 6 bases, with 16 bases sitting between them. Per the germline V gene, CDR1 is SGHTA and CDR2 is FQGNSA. This CDR3 region has 14 residues. The CDR3 region is CASSLTRRGDGYTF. CDR3 nucleotide sequence: TGTGCCAGCAGCCTTACCCGGCGCGGGGATGGCTACACCTTC.

The chain couples TRBV7-9 to TRBJ2-1; 11 bases are shared with TRBD2. Looked up from germline, CDR1 is SEHNR and CDR2 is FQNEAQ (reference sequence). With V trimmed by 5 bases and J by 5 bases, 5 bases remained unmatched. This CDR3 contains 15 residues. The CDR3 loop reads CASSPLAGGNNEQFF. CDR3 DNA: TGTGCCAGCAGCCCGCTAGCGGGAGGAAACAATGAGCAGTTCTTC. Full variable domain (remainder filled in from reference TRBV7-9 and TRBJ2-1): DTGVSQNPRHKITKRGQNVTFRCDPISEHNRLYWYRQTLGQGPEFLTYFQNEAQLEKSRLLSDRFSAERPKGSFSTLEIQRTEQGDSAMYLCASSPLAGGNNEQFFGPGTRLTVL.

V usage is TRBV6-5 and J usage is TRBJ1-5, with a possible D match to TRBD1 (5 bases). Germline V gene data show CDR1 as MNHEY and CDR2 as SVGAGI. V lost 9 bases, J lost 6 bases, and 18 bases lay in between. The CDR3 has 14 residues. The CDR3 sequence is CASQHLGGGQPQHF. For the CDR3, the DNA is TGTGCCAGTCAGCACTTGGGGGGAGGTCAGCCCCAGCATTTT.

This clone appeared a single time. V is TRBV6-5 and J is TRBJ1-2; the match to TRBD1 covers 9 bases. Germline V gene sequence: CDR1 MNHEY, CDR2 SVGAGI. The CDR3 length is 15 residues. The V gene end was trimmed by 7 bases and the J gene end by 5 bases; junction bases not matched to a gene: 11. The CDR3 nucleotides are TGTGCCAGCAAGGACACAGGGGGCAGTTTTTATGGCTACACCTTC. This codes for CASKDTGGSFYGYTF.

The V call is TRBV28, the J call TRBJ1-2, with 12 nucleotides matching TRBD1. CDR1 is MDHEN and CDR2 is SYDVKM in the germline V gene. With 5 bases clipped from V and 4 bases from J, the junction kept 14 bases outside the gene matches. The CDR3 is made up of 18 amino acids. The CDR3, as DNA: TGTGCCAGCAGTCCCCTCCCAATCGGGACAGGGGGCACCTATGGCTACACCTTC. Translating it yields CASSPLPIGTGGTYGYTF.

This clone was seen a few times. At the DNA level, this CDR3 is encoded by other sequences in the same sample as well. The chain recombines TRBV24-1 with TRBJ1-5; D uncertain. This CDR3 comprises 12 residues. The germline CDR1 and CDR2 sequences are KGHDR and SFDVKD. Trimming stripped 7 bases from V and 1 base from J, with 4 bases between. The CDR3 reads CATSESNQPQHF. In DNA, the CDR3 is TGTGCCACCAGCGAGAGCAATCAGCCCCAGCATTTT.

This rearrangement joins TRBV19 to TRBJ2-7, with 7 bases identical to TRBD1. The V segment lost 9 bases and the J segment 2 bases; nucleotides outside the gene matches: 13. CDR3 length equals 15 residues. Germline assignment: CDR1 LNHDA and CDR2 SQIVND (reference sequence). CDR3 sequence: CASSTRGGFPYEQYF. The CDR3 DNA reads TGTGCCAGCTCCACGAGAGGGGGCTTCCCCTACGAGCAGTACTTC. Based on the CDR3 plus reference TRBV19 and TRBJ2-7, the full variable domain is DGGITQSPKYLFRKEGQNVTLSCEQNLNHDAMYWYRQDPGQGLRLIYYSQIVNDFQKGDIAEGYSVSREKKESFPLTVTSAQKNPTAFYLCASSTRGGFPYEQYFGPGTRLTVT.

V gene TRBV28 combines with J gene TRBJ1-2; D might be TRBD1 (5 bases). V gave up 5 bases and J gave up 2 bases, with 15 bases separating them. This CDR3 is 15 amino acids long. CDR1 is MDHEN, CDR2 SYDVKM, per germline. The CDR3 loop is CASSRNQGRNYGYTF. DNA of the CDR3: TGTGCCAGCAGTCGAAACCAGGGTCGGAACTATGGCTACACCTTC.

The rearrangement links TRBV13 to TRBJ2-1, with D possibly being TRBD2 (7 bases). The germline gives CDR1 PRHDT, CDR2 FYEKMQ (reference sequence). Trimming took off 0 bases at V and 4 bases at J, with 16 bases between the two ends. The CDR3 runs 17 residues. DNA for the CDR3: TGTGCCAGCAGCTTAGGTAGGGAGGGGGGTCGTTACAATGAGCAGTTCTTC. This encodes CASSLGREGGRYNEQFF.

V usage is TRBV6-1 and J usage is TRBJ1-2, with a tentative D call TRBD1 (6 bases). Per the germline V gene, CDR1 is MNHNS and CDR2 is SASEGT. Trimming took off 3 bases at V and 8 bases at J, with 16 bases between the two ends. The CDR3 is 14 residues long. The DNA of the CDR3 is TGTGCCAGCAGTGAGGACAGTGATTCTATGGGCTACACCTTC. As protein: CASSEDSDSMGYTF.

The gene calls are TRBV15 and TRBJ2-1, with D possibly matching TRBD1 (5 bases). CDR3 size: 15 residues. Trimming removed 1 base from V and 5 bases from J, with 12 bases in between. The germline V gene has CDR1 LNHNV and CDR2 YYDKDF (reference sequence). CDR3 residues: CATSRAGKVHNEQFF. The CDR3 coding sequence is TGTGCCACCAGCAGAGCAGGGAAGGTACACAATGAGCAGTTCTTC.